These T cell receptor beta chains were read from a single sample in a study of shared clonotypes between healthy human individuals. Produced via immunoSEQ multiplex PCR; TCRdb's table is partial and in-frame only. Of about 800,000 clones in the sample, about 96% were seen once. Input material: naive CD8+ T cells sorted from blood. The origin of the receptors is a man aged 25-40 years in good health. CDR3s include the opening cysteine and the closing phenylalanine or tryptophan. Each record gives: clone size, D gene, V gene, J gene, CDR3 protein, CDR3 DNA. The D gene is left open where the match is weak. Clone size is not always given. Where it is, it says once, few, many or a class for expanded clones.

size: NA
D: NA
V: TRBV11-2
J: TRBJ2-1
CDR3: CASSPGGGPRSREQFF
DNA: TGTGCCAGCAGCCCTGGAGGGGGACCAAGGTCAAGGGAGCAGTTCTTC

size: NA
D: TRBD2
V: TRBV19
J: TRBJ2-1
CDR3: CASSLLAAYNEQFF
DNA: TGTGCCAGTAGCCTTCTAGCGGCCTACAATGAGCAGTTCTTC

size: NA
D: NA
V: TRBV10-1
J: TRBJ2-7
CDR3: CASVMGGRYYEQYF
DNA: TGCGCCAGCGTGATGGGGGGCAGATACTACGAGCAGTACTTC

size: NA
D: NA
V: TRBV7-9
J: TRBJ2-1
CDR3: CASSPTGAGGVEQFF
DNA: TGTGCCAGCAGCCCAACGGGGGCCGGGGGAGTGGAGCAGTTCTTC

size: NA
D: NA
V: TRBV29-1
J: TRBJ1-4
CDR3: CSAGGGSEKLFF
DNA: TGCAGCGCCGGAGGGGGAAGTGAAAAACTGTTTTTT

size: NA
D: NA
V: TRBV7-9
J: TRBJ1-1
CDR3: CASSLWTDEAFF
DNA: TGTGCCAGCAGCCTATGGACAGATGAAGCTTTCTTT

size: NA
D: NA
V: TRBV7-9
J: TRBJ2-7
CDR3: CASSLESRVREQYF
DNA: TGTGCCAGCAGCTTAGAGTCAAGGGTCCGCGAGCAGTACTTC

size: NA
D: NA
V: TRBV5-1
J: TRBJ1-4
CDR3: CASSKGDGIDEKLFF
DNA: TGCGCCAGCAGCAAAGGGGACGGAATCGATGAAAAACTGTTTTTT

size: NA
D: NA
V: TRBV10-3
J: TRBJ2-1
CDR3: CAISESIDTTDEQFF
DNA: TGTGCCATCAGTGAGTCGATTGATACGACAGATGAGCAGTTCTTC

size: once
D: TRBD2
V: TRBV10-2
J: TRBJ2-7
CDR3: CASRSAGGYEQYF
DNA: TGCGCCAGCAGATCAGCGGGAGGGTACGAGCAGTACTTC

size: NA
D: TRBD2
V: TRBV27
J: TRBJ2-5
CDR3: CASSSISGMETQYF
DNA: TGTGCCAGCAGTTCGATTAGCGGGATGGAGACCCAGTACTTC

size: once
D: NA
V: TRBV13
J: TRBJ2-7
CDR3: CASSKRQTNSYEQYF
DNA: TGTGCCAGCAGCAAAAGACAGACAAACTCCTACGAGCAGTACTTC

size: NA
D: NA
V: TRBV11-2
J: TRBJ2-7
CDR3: CASSLISGSDEQYF
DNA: TGTGCCAGCAGCTTAATCTCCGGGAGTGACGAGCAGTACTTC

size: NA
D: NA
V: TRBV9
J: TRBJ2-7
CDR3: CASSVADGSSYEQYF
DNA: TGTGCCAGCAGCGTAGCCGACGGGAGCTCCTACGAGCAGTACTTC

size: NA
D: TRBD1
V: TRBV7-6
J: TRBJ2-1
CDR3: CASTDHDRGTGEQFF
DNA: TGTGCCAGCACCGACCACGACAGGGGTACGGGTGAGCAGTTCTTC

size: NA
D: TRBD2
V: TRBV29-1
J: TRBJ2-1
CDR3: CSVDDSESGRYYNEQFF
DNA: TGCAGCGTTGACGACTCTGAGAGCGGGAGGTACTACAATGAGCAGTTCTTC

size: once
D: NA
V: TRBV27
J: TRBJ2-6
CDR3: CASSLSITGANVLTF
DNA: TGTGCCAGCAGTTTATCGATAACAGGGGCCAACGTCCTGACTTTC

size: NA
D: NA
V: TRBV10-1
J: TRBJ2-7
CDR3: CASSEVSDYEQYF
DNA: TGCGCCAGCAGTGAAGTGTCGGACTACGAGCAGTACTTC

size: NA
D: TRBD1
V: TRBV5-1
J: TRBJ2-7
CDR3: CASSSGTGGTYEQYF
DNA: TGCGCCAGCAGCTCCGGGACAGGGGGGACTTACGAGCAGTACTTC

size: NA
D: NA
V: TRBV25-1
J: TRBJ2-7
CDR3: CASSAPNGPSYEQYF
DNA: TGTGCCAGCAGTGCCCCAAATGGACCTTCCTACGAGCAGTACTTC

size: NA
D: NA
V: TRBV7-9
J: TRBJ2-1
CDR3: CASSLGQNEQFF
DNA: TGTGCCAGCAGCTTAGGACAGAATGAGCAGTTCTTC

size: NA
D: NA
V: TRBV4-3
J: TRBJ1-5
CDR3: CASSDRLRGGNQPQHF
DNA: TGCGCCAGCAGTGACCGATTACGCGGGGGCAATCAGCCCCAGCATTTT

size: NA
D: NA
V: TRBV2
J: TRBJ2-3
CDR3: CASSEGYEEDTQYF
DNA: TGTGCCAGCAGTGAAGGGTATGAAGAAGATACGCAGTATTTT

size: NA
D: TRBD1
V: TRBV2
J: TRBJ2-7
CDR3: CASSRGRNLYEQYF
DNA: TGTGCCAGCAGCAGGGGGCGAAACCTTTACGAGCAGTACTTC

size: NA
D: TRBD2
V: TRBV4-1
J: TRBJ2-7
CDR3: CASSQAPGLAGVEQYF
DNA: TGCGCCAGCAGCCAAGCCCCGGGACTAGCGGGAGTCGAGCAGTACTTC

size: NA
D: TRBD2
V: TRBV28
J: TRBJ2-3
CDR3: CASSPTVAGVKGTDTQYF
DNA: TGTGCCAGCAGTCCCACGGTAGCGGGAGTGAAAGGAACAGATACGCAGTATTTT

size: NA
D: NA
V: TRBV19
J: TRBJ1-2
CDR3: CASSIVPGARGYTF
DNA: TGTGCCAGTAGTATAGTTCCCGGCGCCCGCGGCTACACCTTC